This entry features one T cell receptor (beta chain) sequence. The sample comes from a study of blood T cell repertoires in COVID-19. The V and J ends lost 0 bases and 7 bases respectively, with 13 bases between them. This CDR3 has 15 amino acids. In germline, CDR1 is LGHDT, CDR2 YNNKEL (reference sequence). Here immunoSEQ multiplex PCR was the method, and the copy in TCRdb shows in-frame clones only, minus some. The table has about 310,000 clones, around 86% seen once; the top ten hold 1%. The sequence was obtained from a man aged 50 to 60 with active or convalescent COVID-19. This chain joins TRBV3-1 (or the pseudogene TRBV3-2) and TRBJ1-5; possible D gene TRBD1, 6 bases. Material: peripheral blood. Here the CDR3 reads CASSQDFRTVQPQHF. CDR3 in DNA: TGTGCCAGCAGCCAAGATTTTAGGACAGTCCAGCCCCAGCATTTT.